The 2 T cell receptor beta chains in this list originate from one sample, sequenced in a study of OX40 agonist ivuxolimab in advanced cancers. The repertoire was sequenced with immunoSEQ multiplex PCR; TCRdb's copy has only in-frame clones and lacks some. The sample lists 65,000 to 85,000 clones; around 81% were seen once. The source material was CD4+ or CD8+ T cells sorted from blood, sampled in a trial of the OX40 agonist ivuxolimab. These receptor sequences come from an adult with an advanced solid tumor such as melanoma, head and neck, liver or kidney cancer.

The chain links TRBV9 to TRBJ1-1; no clear D gene. Trimming cost V 4 bases and J 1 base, with 8 bases left between them. The CDR3 is 13 amino acids. The germline V gene has CDR1 SGDLS and CDR2 YYNGEE. CDR3 sequence (DNA): TGTGCCAGCAGCTCCACAACGAACACTGAAGCTTTCTTT. Residues: CASSSTTNTEAFF.

V usage is TRBV30 and J usage is TRBJ2-1; TRBD2 matches 9 bases. The junction had 10 bases not matched to a gene; V was cut back by 4 bases and J by 9 bases. The CDR3 totals 14 residues. The V gene's germline CDR1 is GTSNPN and CDR2 SVGIG (reference sequence). CDR3 in DNA: TGTGCCTGGACCGGGACTAGCCGTTTGGGTGAGCAGTTCTTC. Its protein product is CAWTGTSRLGEQFF.